What follows are 13 T cell receptor beta chains derived from one specimen sequenced in a study of response to subunit inactivated influenza vaccine. TCRdb re-analysed the RT-PCR reads in MiXCR, keeping a single row per CDR3 protein. Of 800,000 or so distinct CDR3 sequences in the sample, 21% are singletons; the top ten hold roughly 10%. This material consisted of PBMCs from blood, taken 4 to 6 days after vaccination. The receptors were gathered from a man in his fifties or sixties who received an inactivated influenza vaccine.

The rearrangement uses TRBV27 and TRBJ2-1; D possibly uses TRBD1 or TRBD2 (5 bases each). Trimming pared 5 bases from V and 4 bases from J, leaving 18 bases between. The CDR3 length is 16 residues. Germline CDR1 and CDR2: MNHEY and SMNVEV (reference sequence). The CDR3 coding sequence is TGTGCCAGCAGTCTGTACTCGGGACGGAGATACAATGAGCAGTTCTTC. Residues: CASSLYSGRRYNEQFF.

V gene TRBV5-1 combines with J gene TRBJ2-2; D remains ambiguous. The CDR3 spans 14 residues. CDR1 and CDR2 (germline): SGHRS, YFSETQ. V was clipped by 4 bases and J by 6 bases, with 13 bases between them. The CDR3 loop is CASSPGRISGELFF. The CDR3 DNA sequence: TGCGCCAGCAGCCCCGGGCGAATTTCCGGGGAGCTGTTTTTT. Filled out from reference TRBV5-1 and TRBJ2-2, the complete variable domain reads KAGVTQTPRYLIKTRGQQVTLSCSPISGHRSVSWYQQTPGQGLQFLFEYFSETQRNKGNFPGRFSGRQFSNSRSEMNVSTLELGDSALYLCASSPGRISGELFFGEGSRLTVL.

A few counts support this clonotype. The chain has TRBV6-2 or TRBV6-3 and TRBJ2-7; 11 nucleotides line up with TRBD2. Germline assignment: CDR1 MNHEY and CDR2 SVGEGT. V was clipped by 6 bases and J by 3 bases; unmatched bases: 4. The CDR3 is 14 residues long. The CDR3 DNA is TGTGCCAGCAGGGGACTAGCGGAACGCTACGAGCAGTACTTC. It encodes CASRGLAERYEQYF.

The chain recombines TRBV10-3 with TRBJ2-7; tentatively, D is TRBD1 or TRBD2 (7 bases each). Per the germline V gene, CDR1 is ENHRY and CDR2 is SYGVKD. Trimming stripped 9 bases from V and 5 bases from J, with 20 bases between. This CDR3 region has 14 residues. The CDR3 sequence: CAITRDREGHEQYF. CDR3 sequence (DNA): TGTGCCATTACACGAGACAGGGAGGGACACGAGCAGTACTTC.

This clonotype was counted only a few times. This rearrangement joins TRBV7-2 to TRBJ1-2, with D unclear. CDR1 is SGHTA, CDR2 FQGNSA, per germline. CDR3 length: 14 residues. Between the trimmed V and J ends, which lost 2 bases and 8 bases, there was a span of 15 bases. CDR3 sequence: CASSLSRQERGYTF. The CDR3 bases are TGTGCCAGCAGCTTAAGTCGACAAGAGAGAGGCTACACCTTC.

The CDR3 DNA reads TGCGCCAGCAGCCAAGATAGGGACGGAACCTACGAGCAGTACTTC. The encoded protein is CASSQDRDGTYEQYF. This chain links TRBV4-3 with TRBJ2-7; D might be TRBD1 or TRBD2, each matching 5 bases. In germline, CDR1 is LGHNA, CDR2 YSLEER. This CDR3 has 15 amino acids. Trimming took 0 bases from V and 2 from J, leaving 11 bases between them.

This chain uses TRBV7-2 with TRBJ2-1; D remains unclear. CDR1 is SGHTA and CDR2 is FQGNSA in the germline V gene. This CDR3 has 13 residues. V was cut by 1 base and J by 3 bases, with 4 bases left in between. DNA for the CDR3: TGTGCCAGCAGCTTAGTTGTCTACAATGAGCAGTTCTTC. Its protein product is CASSLVVYNEQFF.

The chain is built from TRBV7-9 and TRBJ1-1, with D perhaps TRBD1 (5 bases). CDR1 and CDR2 (germline): SEHNR, FQNEAQ (reference sequence). Deletions cut 4 bases from V and 0 bases from J, with 18 bases between. CDR3 size: 17 residues. The CDR3 reads CASSSSSARDLNTEAFF. For the CDR3, the DNA is TGTGCCAGCAGCTCGAGTTCCGCGAGGGACCTGAACACTGAAGCTTTCTTT.

This clonotype was seen only a few times. This chain's CDR3 is CASSDPTGARSEQFF. CDR3 in DNA: TGTGCCAGCAGTGACCCTACAGGGGCCCGGAGTGAGCAGTTCTTC. V is TRBV6-2 or TRBV6-3 and J is TRBJ2-1; 7 nucleotides align to TRBD1. V gave up 5 bases and J gave up 9 bases; unmatched junction bases: 13. Per the germline V gene, CDR1 is MNHEY and CDR2 is SVGEGT. This CDR3 contains 15 residues.

V gene TRBV7-9 combines with J gene TRBJ1-1, with no clear D. Trimming removed 5 bases at V and 5 bases at J, with 15 bases between. From germline, CDR1 is SEHNR and CDR2 FQNEAQ (reference sequence). CDR3 length: 14 residues. The chain's CDR3 is CASSPPVGRTEAFF. CDR3 DNA: TGTGCCAGCAGCCCCCCTGTAGGGAGAACTGAAGCTTTCTTT.

This clonotype was seen only a few times. V and J are TRBV29-1 and TRBJ2-5, with 13 bases that match TRBD2. V shed 2 bases, J shed 7 bases, and the junction held 7 bases outside the gene matches. Germline CDR1 reads SQVTM; CDR2 reads ANQGSEA. The CDR3 is 15 amino acids. Here the CDR3 reads CSVETGLAGDPTQYF. In DNA, the CDR3 is TGCAGCGTTGAAACCGGACTAGCGGGAGACCCGACCCAGTACTTC.

This rearrangement joins TRBV3-1 to TRBJ2-7; D not resolved. The length of the CDR3 is 12 residues. Between the trimmed V and J ends, which lost 2 bases and 3 bases, there was a span of 5 bases. The germline V gene encodes CDR1 LGHDT and CDR2 YNNKEL (reference sequence). The CDR3 here is CASSQNIYEQYF. The CDR3 DNA is TGTGCCAGCAGCCAAAACATCTACGAGCAGTACTTC.

This clonotype came up a few times. The chain links TRBV6-2 or TRBV6-3 to TRBJ2-7; 7 bases agree with TRBD2. The CDR3 loop spans 15 amino acids. The germline gives CDR1 MNHEY, CDR2 SVGEGT. V shed 2 bases, J shed 2 bases, and the junction held 6 bases outside the gene matches. This CDR3 reads CASSYIGGGPYEQYF. DNA for the CDR3: TGTGCCAGCAGTTACATTGGCGGGGGACCCTACGAGCAGTACTTC.